The 20 T cell receptor beta chains below come from one sample, sequenced in a study of CD8+CD57+ T cells in acquired aplastic anemia. According to the study, genomic DNA was the template for TCR beta VDJ and CDR3 profiling. MiXCR was run by TCRdb on the reads, yielding one entry per CDR3 protein. Found here are approximately 200,000 distinct CDR3 sequences, roughly 53% of them singletons; the top ten hold just under 20%. Individuals selected for sequencing had exhibited CD8+CD57+ cell expansion on flow cytometry. The source material was sorted CD4+, CD8+, or CD8+CD57+ T cells (not recorded which) from PBMCs. The source is a human donor with aplastic anemia.

The V gene is TRBV7-9, the J gene TRBJ1-2; possibly TRBD1 for D (6 bases). From germline, CDR1 is SEHNR and CDR2 FQNEAQ (reference sequence). CDR3 size: 18 residues. The ends were cut back, 4 bases at V and 2 bases at J, with 23 bases in the middle. The DNA of the CDR3 is TGTGCCAGCAGCTCCCTAGAGGGGACATTCTCTGGAAACTATGGCTACACCTTC. This translates into CASSSLEGTFSGNYGYTF.

This clonotype came up many times. The genes are TRBV7-8 and TRBJ2-1; 7 bases are a match to TRBD2. Germline CDR1 SGHVS, CDR2 FQNEAQ. This CDR3 region has 18 residues. V was clipped by 1 base and J by 3 bases; unmatched bases: 12. DNA for the CDR3: TGTGCCAGCAGCTTAGGCCGGGGAGGGGCGGGGGTCTACAATGAGCAGTTCTTC. This sequence encodes CASSLGRGGAGVYNEQFF.

This clonotype was recorded many times. The chain couples TRBV2 to TRBJ1-5, with D unclear. Trimming took 6 bases from V and 3 from J, leaving 6 bases between them. Germline loops: CDR1 SNHLY, CDR2 FYNNEI. The CDR3 is 12 residues long. The CDR3 sequence is CASRRDNQPQHF. The CDR3 region has the DNA TGTGCCAGCAGGAGGGACAATCAGCCCCAGCATTTT.

This clonotype was counted ten times or more. The rearrangement joins TRBV2 to TRBJ2-5; TRBD2 agrees at 9 bases. The CDR3 sequence is 12 residues long. CDR1 is SNHLY and CDR2 is FYNNEI in the germline V gene. The V gene end was trimmed by 9 bases and the J gene end by 5 bases; junction bases not matched to a gene: 4. The CDR3 DNA is TGTGCCAGTTCTAGCGGGGAGGAGACCCAGTACTTC. Translating it yields CASSSGEETQYF.

The chain couples TRBV4-2 to TRBJ2-3; a weak D match, TRBD2 (5 bases). Deletions cut 1 base from V and 9 bases from J, with 17 bases between. CDR3 length: 15 amino acids. Germline V CDR1 and CDR2: LGHNA, YNFKEQ. The CDR3 DNA reads TGTGCCAGCAGCCAAGGCATCGGGGTCGGACCCACGCAGTATTTT. This gives the protein CASSQGIGVGPTQYF.

The chain links TRBV5-1 to TRBJ2-7, with TRBD2 matching 11 bases. CDR1 and CDR2 (germline): SGHRS, YFSETQ. Germline trimming cut 4 bases from V and 6 bases from J; bases unmatched to any gene: 6. The CDR3 has 14 amino acids. CDR3 in DNA: TGCGCCAGCAGCCGCGAACTAGCGGGGGCCGAGCAGTACTTC. Translating it yields CASSRELAGAEQYF.

The table lists this clonotype with a count of one. The chain has TRBV20-1 and TRBJ1-1; D might be TRBD1 (5 bases). V lost 2 bases and J 2 bases, leaving 15 bases between the germline ends. The CDR3 runs to 15 residues. The germline V gene has CDR1 DFQATT and CDR2 SNEGSKA (reference sequence). This chain's CDR3 is CSARLAGDRNTEAFF. CDR3 nucleotide sequence: TGCAGTGCTAGACTAGCGGGGGACCGAAACACTGAAGCTTTCTTT.

The gene calls are TRBV3-1 and TRBJ1-1, with 7 bases that match TRBD1. V shed 1 base, J shed 2 bases, and the junction held 7 bases outside the gene matches. CDR1 LGHDT and CDR2 YNNKEL come from the germline V gene (reference sequence). CDR3 length equals 16 residues. The CDR3 DNA is TGTGCCAGCAGCCAAGGACAGGGATTAAGAAACACTGAAGCTTTCTTT. This gives the protein CASSQGQGLRNTEAFF.

Points on this clonotype: This may arise from a read error, as a much more abundant clone is one base away. The CDR3, as DNA: TGTGCCGGCTTGACGGACGGGATACAAGCTTTCTTT. It is translated as CAGLTDGIQAFF. V gene TRBV10-3 combines with J gene TRBJ1-1; D not certain. From germline, CDR1 is ENHRY and CDR2 SYGVKD. The CDR3 totals 12 residues. Deletions cut 11 bases from V and 9 bases from J, with 19 bases between.

This sequence joins TRBV10-3 and TRBJ2-2, with 10 nucleotides matching TRBD1. The germline V gene encodes CDR1 ENHRY and CDR2 SYGVKD. V lost 6 bases to trimming and J lost 7 bases; unmatched junction nucleotides: 5. This CDR3 region has 14 residues. CDR3 DNA sequence: TGTGCCATCAGCGGGACAGGGGATAGCGGGGAGCTGTTTTTT. This gives the protein CAISGTGDSGELFF.

J is TRBJ2-2 and V is TRBV5-1, with D perhaps matching TRBD1 or TRBD2 (5 bases each). The germline V gene has CDR1 SGHRS and CDR2 YFSETQ. The CDR3 sequence is 16 residues long. The germline V and J ends were trimmed by 7 bases and 6 bases, with 22 bases remaining between them. The CDR3 DNA reads TGCGCCAGCTCGATGGCCATCGGGACCGGGTCCGGGGAGCTGTTTTTT. It yields the protein CASSMAIGTGSGELFF.

CDR3 in amino acids: CASSQPTRVLGQGEQYF. The CDR3 DNA follows: TGTGCCAGCAGCCAACCGACCCGCGTCCTGGGACAGGGCGAGCAGTACTTC. The chain combines TRBV14 with TRBJ2-7, with 9 bases lining up with TRBD1. With V trimmed by 2 bases and J by 6 bases, 14 bases remained unmatched. From germline, CDR1 is SGHDN and CDR2 FVKESK. The CDR3 has 17 amino acids.

V and J are TRBV7-9 and TRBJ2-3; D is undetermined. Looked up from germline, CDR1 is SEHNR and CDR2 is FQNEAQ (reference sequence). Trimming pared 9 bases from V and 8 bases from J, leaving 12 bases between. The CDR3 has 11 amino acids. CDR3 bases: TGTGCCAGTGGGAATGAGGTTACGCAGTATTTT. The encoded protein is CASGNEVTQYF.

The chain has TRBV10-3 and TRBJ1-4; 7 bases are shared with TRBD1. The CDR3 loop spans 14 amino acids. In germline, CDR1 is ENHRY, CDR2 SYGVKD. The ends lost 6 bases at V and 6 bases at J; junction bases unmatched: 7. The CDR3 spells CAISATGVDEKLFF. The CDR3 bases are TGTGCCATCAGCGCAACAGGGGTGGATGAAAAACTGTTTTTT.

The rearrangement uses TRBV24-1 and TRBJ2-7; 7 bases match TRBD1. The J segment lost 5 bases and the V segment lost 5 bases, leaving 8 bases of the junction unmatched. The CDR3 consists of 14 residues. CDR1 and CDR2 (germline): KGHDR, SFDVKD. The DNA for the CDR3 is TGTGCCACCAGTGGACGGGACAGTTACCACGAGCAGTACTTC. Translation: CATSGRDSYHEQYF.

This clonotype was recorded at least ten times. This chain joins TRBV2 and TRBJ2-1; TRBD2 agrees at 9 bases. The junction had 3 bases not matched to a gene; V was cut back by 1 base and J by 2 bases. There are 16 residues in the CDR3. Germline lookup yields CDR1 SNHLY and CDR2 FYNNEI. The CDR3 loop reads CASSEVSGGTYNEQFF. The CDR3 nucleotides read TGTGCCAGCAGTGAAGTCAGCGGGGGGACCTACAATGAGCAGTTCTTC.

This clonotype was picked up one time. The V and J genes are TRBV15 and TRBJ2-1; D is perhaps TRBD1 (6 bases). TRBJ2-7 explains the end of the DNA better; the J call may be wrong. The CDR3 has 16 residues. Germline loops: CDR1 LNHNV, CDR2 YYDKDF (reference sequence). The CDR3 coding sequence is TGTGCCACCAGCAGAGATTCAAGGGGGACCTACTACGAGCAGTACTTC. It codes for CATSRDSRGTYYEQYF.

The CDR3 reads CASSPIAGDYGYTF. In DNA, the CDR3 is TGTGCCAGCAGCCCAATCGCAGGGGACTATGGCTACACCTTC. The chain combines TRBV5-5 with TRBJ1-2, with D tentatively TRBD1 (6 bases). V gave up 4 bases and J gave up 3 bases, with 13 bases separating them. CDR3 length: 14 amino acids. The V gene's germline CDR1 is SGHKS and CDR2 YYEKEE (reference sequence).

The table lists this clonotype with many counts. The chain couples TRBV5-1 to TRBJ2-2, with a weak D call TRBD1 (5 bases). The CDR3 is 16 residues long. V dropped 2 bases and J dropped 4 bases, with 15 bases sitting between them. Germline-derived CDR1 and CDR2 are SGHRS and YFSETQ. CDR3 region: CASSFFRAVGTGELFF. Here the CDR3 DNA reads TGCGCCAGCAGCTTCTTCAGGGCAGTGGGCACCGGGGAGCTGTTTTTT.

V gene TRBV12-3 or TRBV12-4 combines with J gene TRBJ1-2; maybe TRBD1 (5 bases). Trimming took off 5 bases at V and 7 bases at J, with 14 bases between the two ends. The CDR3 is made up of 13 amino acids. CDR3 sequence (DNA): TGTGCCAGCAGTCTCCCTGTAGGGGTTGGCTACACCTTC. This sequence encodes CASSLPVGVGYTF.